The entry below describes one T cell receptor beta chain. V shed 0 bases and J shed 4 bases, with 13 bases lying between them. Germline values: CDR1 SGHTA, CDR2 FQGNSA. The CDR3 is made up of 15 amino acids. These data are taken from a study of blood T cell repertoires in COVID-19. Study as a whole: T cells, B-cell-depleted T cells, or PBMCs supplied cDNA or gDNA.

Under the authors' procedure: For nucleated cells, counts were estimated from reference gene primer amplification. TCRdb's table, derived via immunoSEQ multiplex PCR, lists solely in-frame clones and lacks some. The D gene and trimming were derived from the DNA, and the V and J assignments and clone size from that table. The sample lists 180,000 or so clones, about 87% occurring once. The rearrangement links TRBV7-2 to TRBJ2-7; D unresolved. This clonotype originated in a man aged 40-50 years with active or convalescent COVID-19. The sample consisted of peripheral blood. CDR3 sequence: CASSLAFGRFYEQYF. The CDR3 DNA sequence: TGTGCCAGCAGCTTAGCTTTTGGCCGCTTTTACGAGCAGTACTTC.